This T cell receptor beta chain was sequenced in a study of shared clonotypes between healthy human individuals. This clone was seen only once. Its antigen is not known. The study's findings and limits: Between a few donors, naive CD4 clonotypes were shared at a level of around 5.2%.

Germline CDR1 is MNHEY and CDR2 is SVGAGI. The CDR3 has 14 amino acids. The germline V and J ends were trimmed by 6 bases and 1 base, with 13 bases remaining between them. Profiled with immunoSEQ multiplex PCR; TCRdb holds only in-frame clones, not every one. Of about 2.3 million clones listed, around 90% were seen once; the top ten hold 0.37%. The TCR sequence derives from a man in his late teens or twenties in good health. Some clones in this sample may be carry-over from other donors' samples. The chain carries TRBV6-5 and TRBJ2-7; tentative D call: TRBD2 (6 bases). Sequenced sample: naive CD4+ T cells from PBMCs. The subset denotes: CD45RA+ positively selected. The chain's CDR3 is CASRPRGRSYEQYF. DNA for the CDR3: TGTGCCAGCAGACCGCGGGGCCGATCCTACGAGCAGTACTTC.